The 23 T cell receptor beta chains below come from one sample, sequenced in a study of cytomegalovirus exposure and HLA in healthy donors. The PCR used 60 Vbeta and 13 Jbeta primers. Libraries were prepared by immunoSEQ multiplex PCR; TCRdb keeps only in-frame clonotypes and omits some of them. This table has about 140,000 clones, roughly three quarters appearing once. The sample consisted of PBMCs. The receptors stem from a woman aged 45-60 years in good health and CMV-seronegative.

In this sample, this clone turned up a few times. The CDR3 bases are TGTGCCAGCAGTTCCCGGGACAGTCACTATGGCTACACCTTC. Encoded protein: CASSSRDSHYGYTF. The J gene is TRBJ1-2, the V gene TRBV13; 7 positions agree with TRBD1. CDR1 and CDR2 from the germline V gene are PRHDT and FYEKMQ (reference sequence). V trimming: 6 bases; J trimming: 3 bases; junction bases outside the gene matches: 7. The CDR3 covers 14 residues.

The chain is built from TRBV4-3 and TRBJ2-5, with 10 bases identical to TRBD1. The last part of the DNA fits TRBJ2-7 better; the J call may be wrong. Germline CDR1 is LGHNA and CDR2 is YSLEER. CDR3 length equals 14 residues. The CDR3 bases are TGCGCCAGCAGCCTCCGGACAGGGGGCTACGAGCAGTACTTC. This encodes CASSLRTGGYEQYF.

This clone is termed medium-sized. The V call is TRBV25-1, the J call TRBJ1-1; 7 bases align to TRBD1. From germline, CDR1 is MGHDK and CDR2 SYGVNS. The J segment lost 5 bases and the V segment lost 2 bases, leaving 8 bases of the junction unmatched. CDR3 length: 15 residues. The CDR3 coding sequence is TGTGCCAGCAGTGAAATAGGGGGCGCCTTTACTGAAGCTTTCTTT. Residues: CASSEIGGAFTEAFF.

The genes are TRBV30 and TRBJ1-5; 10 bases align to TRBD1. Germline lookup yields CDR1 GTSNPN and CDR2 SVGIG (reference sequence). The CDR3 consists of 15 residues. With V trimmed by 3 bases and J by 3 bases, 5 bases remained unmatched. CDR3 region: CAWSGDRGNNQPQHF. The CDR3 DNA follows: TGTGCCTGGAGCGGGGACAGGGGAAACAATCAGCCCCAGCATTTT.

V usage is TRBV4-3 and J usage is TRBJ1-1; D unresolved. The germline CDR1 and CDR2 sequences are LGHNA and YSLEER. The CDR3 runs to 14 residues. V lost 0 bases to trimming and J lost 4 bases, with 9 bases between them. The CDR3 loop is CASSQDSQSTEAFF. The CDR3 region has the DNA TGCGCCAGCAGCCAAGATTCACAGTCCACTGAAGCTTTCTTT.

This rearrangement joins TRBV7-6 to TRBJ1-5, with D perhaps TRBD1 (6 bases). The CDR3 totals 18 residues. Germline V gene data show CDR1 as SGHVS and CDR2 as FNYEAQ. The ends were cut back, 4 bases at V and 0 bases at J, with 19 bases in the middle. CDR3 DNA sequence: TGTGCCAGCAGCTCGGGACACGGAGGTAGATATAGCAATCAGCCCCAGCATTTT. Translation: CASSSGHGGRYSNQPQHF.

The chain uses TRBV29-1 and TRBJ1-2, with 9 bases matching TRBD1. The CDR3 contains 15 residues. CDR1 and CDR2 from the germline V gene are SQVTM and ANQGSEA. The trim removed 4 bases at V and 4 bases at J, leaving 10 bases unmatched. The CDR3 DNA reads TGCAGCGTTGGGAGCCGGGACAGGGCTCCCTATGGCTACACCTTC. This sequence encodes CSVGSRDRAPYGYTF.

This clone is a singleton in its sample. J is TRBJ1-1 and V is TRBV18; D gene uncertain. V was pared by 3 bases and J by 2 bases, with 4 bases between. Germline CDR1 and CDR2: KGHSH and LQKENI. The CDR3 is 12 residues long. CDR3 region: CASSPYNTEAFF. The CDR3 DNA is TGTGCCAGCTCACCCTATAACACTGAAGCTTTCTTT.

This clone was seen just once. CDR3 in amino acids: CAISAGTAGGNQPQHF. CDR3 coding DNA: TGTGCCATCAGTGCGGGGACAGCGGGGGGCAATCAGCCCCAGCATTTT. The rearrangement links TRBV10-3 to TRBJ1-5, with 7 nucleotides matching TRBD1. Germline values: CDR1 ENHRY, CDR2 SYGVKD. This CDR3 region has 16 residues. Trimming removed 4 bases from V and 2 bases from J; junction bases left unmatched: 8.

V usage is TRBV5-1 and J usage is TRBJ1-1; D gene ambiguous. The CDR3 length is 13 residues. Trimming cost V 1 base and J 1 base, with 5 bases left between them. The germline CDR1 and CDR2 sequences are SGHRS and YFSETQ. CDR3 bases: TGCGCCAGCAGCTTGCTAGAGAACACTGAAGCTTTCTTT. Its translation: CASSLLENTEAFF.

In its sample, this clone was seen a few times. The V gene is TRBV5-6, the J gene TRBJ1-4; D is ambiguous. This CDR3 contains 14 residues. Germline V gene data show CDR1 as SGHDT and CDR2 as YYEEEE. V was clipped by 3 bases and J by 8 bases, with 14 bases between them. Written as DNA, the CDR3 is TGTGCCAGCAGCTGGAGGTCAGGAGGAGAAAAACTGTTTTTT. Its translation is CASSWRSGGEKLFF. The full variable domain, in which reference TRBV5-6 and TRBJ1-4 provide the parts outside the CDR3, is DAGVTQSPTHLIKTRGQQVTLRCSPKSGHDTVSWYQQALGQGPQFIFQYYEEEERQRGNFPDRFSGHQFPNYSSELNVNALLLGDSALYLCASSWRSGGEKLFFGSGTQLSVL.

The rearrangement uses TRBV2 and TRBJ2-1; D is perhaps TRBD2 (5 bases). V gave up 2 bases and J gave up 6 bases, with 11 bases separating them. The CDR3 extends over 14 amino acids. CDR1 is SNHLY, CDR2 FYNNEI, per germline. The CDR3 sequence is CASSEWEPPNEQFF. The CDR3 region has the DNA TGTGCCAGCAGTGAATGGGAGCCTCCCAATGAGCAGTTCTTC. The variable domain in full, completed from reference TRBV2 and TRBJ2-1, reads EPEVTQTPSHQVTQMGQEVILRCVPISNHLYFYWYRQILGQKVEFLVSFYNNEISEKSEIFDDQFSVERPDGSNFTLKIRSTKLEDSAMYFCASSEWEPPNEQFFGPGTRLTVL.

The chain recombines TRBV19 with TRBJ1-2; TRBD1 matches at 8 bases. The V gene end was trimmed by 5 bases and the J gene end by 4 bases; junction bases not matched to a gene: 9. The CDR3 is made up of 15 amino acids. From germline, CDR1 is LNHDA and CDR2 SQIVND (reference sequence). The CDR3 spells CASSSQDRAGYGYTF. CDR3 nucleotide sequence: TGTGCCAGTAGTTCCCAGGACAGGGCGGGCTATGGCTACACCTTC.

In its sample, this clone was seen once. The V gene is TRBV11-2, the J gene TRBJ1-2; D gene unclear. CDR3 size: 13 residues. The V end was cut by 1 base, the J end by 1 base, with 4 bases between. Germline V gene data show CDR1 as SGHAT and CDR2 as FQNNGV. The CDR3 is CASSLAVNYGYTF. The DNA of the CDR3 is TGTGCCAGCAGCTTAGCCGTTAACTATGGCTACACCTTC.

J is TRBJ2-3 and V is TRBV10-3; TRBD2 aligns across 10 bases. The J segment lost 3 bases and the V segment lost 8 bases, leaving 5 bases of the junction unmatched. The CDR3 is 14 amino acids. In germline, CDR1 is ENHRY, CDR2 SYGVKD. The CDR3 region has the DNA TGTGCCATCGCAGCGGGGGGGAGGACAGATACGCAGTATTTT. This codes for CAIAAGGRTDTQYF.

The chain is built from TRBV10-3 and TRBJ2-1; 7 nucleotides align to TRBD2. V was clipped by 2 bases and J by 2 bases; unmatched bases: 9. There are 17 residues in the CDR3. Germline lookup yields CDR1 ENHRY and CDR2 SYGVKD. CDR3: CAISELVGGMTYNEQFF. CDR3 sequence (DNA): TGTGCCATCAGTGAGCTAGTGGGGGGGATGACCTACAATGAGCAGTTCTTC.

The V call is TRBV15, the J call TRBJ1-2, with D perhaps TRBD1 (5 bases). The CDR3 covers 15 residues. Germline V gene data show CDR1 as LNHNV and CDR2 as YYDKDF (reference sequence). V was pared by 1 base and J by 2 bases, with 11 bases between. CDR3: CATSRGRGWNYGYTF. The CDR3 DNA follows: TGTGCCACCAGCAGAGGGAGGGGTTGGAACTATGGCTACACCTTC. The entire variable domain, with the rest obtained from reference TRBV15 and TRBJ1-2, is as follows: DAMVIQNPRYQVTQFGKPVTLSCSQTLNHNVMYWYQQKSSQAPKLLFHYYDKDFNNEADTPDNFQSRRPNTSFCFLDIRSPGLGDTAMYLCATSRGRGWNYGYTFGSGTRLTVV.

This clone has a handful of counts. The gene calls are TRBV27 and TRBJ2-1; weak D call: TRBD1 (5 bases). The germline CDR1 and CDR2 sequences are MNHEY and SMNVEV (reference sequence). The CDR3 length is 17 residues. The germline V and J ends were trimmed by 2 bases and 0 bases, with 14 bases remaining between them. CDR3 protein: CASSLGAIYSSYNEQFF. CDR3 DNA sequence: TGTGCCAGCAGTTTAGGGGCCATCTACAGCTCCTACAATGAGCAGTTCTTC.

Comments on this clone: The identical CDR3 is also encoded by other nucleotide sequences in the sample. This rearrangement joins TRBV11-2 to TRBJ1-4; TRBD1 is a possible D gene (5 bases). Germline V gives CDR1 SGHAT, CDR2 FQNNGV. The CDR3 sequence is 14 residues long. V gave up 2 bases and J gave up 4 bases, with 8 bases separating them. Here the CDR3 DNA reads TGTGCCAGCAGCTTACGGGGGGTTAATGAAAAACTGTTTTTT. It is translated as CASSLRGVNEKLFF.

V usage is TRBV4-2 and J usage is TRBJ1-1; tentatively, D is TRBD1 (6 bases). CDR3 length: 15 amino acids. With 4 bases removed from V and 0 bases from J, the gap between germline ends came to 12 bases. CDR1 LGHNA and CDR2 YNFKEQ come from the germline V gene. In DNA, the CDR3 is TGTGCCAGCAGCCGACCACAGGGTATGAACACTGAAGCTTTCTTT. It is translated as CASSRPQGMNTEAFF.

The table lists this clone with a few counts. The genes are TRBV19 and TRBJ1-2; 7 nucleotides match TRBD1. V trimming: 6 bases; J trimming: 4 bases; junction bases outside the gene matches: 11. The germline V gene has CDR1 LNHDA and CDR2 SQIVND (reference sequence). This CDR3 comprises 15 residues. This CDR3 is CASSLIVGTAYGYTF. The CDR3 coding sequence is TGTGCCAGTAGCCTGATAGTCGGGACAGCCTATGGCTACACCTTC.

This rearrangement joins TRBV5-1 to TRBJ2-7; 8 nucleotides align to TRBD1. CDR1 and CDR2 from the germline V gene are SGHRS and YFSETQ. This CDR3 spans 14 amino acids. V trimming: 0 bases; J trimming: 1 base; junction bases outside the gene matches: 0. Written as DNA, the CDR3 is TGCGCCAGCAGCTTGGGGGACAGGTCCTACGAGCAGTACTTC. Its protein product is CASSLGDRSYEQYF.

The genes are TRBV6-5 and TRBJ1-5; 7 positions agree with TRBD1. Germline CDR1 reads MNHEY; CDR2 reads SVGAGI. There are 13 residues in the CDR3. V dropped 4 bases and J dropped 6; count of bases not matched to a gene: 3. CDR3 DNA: TGTGCCAGCAGTTTTTACAGGGGTCAGCCCCAGCATTTT. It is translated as CASSFYRGQPQHF.